This TCR beta chain came from a study of blood T cells in healthy people across ages. Findings and limits, study-wide: PBMCs that were unsorted prevented a conclusive naive versus antigen-experienced comparison. Versus aged donors, long-lived donors had higher diversity and more naive CD4+ cells.

With a J-beta primer mix and a sample-barcoded 5' primer, a second PCR ran about 7 to 11 cycles. TCRdb analysed the 5' RACE reads with MiXCR anew, one entry per CDR3 protein. The table lists 1,500,000 or so distinct CDR3 sequences, 59% of them singletons. In the case of this clonotype: Its specificity is unknown.

Germline loops: CDR1 MNHEY, CDR2 SMNVEV (reference sequence). The CDR3 runs to 16 residues. The junction had 14 bases not matched to a gene; V was cut back by 5 bases and J by 7 bases. The sample taken for sequencing was blood. The source is a man between 18 and 29 years old in good health. The chain recombines TRBV27 with TRBJ2-1; 7 bases agree with TRBD2. CDR3 sequence reads: CASSVLSAGRVNEQFF. The CDR3 DNA reads TGTGCCAGCAGTGTCCTATCGGCGGGGAGGGTAAATGAGCAGTTCTTC.